This entry is about one T cell receptor (beta chain). This sample is part of a study of blood T cell repertoires in COVID-19. In the study overall: Acute and convalescent COVID-19 samples came from the United States, Italy and Spain. PBMCs, B-cell-depleted T cells, or T cells provided the cDNA or gDNA that made up the material.

Authors' processing steps: The assay estimated nucleated cells by amplifying reference gene primers. Profiling relied on immunoSEQ multiplex PCR, and the TCRdb table lists in-frame clones only, not all of them. Clone size and the V and J calls come from that table; the DNA yielded D and trimming. This table holds 200,000 to 300,000 clones, approximately 82% found once. Sequenced: peripheral blood. The source of this sequence is a middle-aged man who had recovered from COVID-19.

The CDR3: CASSLDPSGRNTDTQYF. The CDR3, as DNA: TGTGCCAGCAGCTTAGATCCTAGCGGGAGGAACACAGATACGCAGTATTTT. V is TRBV11-2 and J is TRBJ2-3; 11 nucleotides line up with TRBD2. CDR1 SGHAT and CDR2 FQNNGV come from the germline V gene. The J segment lost 2 bases and the V segment lost 0 bases, leaving 4 bases of the junction unmatched. The CDR3 loop spans 17 amino acids.